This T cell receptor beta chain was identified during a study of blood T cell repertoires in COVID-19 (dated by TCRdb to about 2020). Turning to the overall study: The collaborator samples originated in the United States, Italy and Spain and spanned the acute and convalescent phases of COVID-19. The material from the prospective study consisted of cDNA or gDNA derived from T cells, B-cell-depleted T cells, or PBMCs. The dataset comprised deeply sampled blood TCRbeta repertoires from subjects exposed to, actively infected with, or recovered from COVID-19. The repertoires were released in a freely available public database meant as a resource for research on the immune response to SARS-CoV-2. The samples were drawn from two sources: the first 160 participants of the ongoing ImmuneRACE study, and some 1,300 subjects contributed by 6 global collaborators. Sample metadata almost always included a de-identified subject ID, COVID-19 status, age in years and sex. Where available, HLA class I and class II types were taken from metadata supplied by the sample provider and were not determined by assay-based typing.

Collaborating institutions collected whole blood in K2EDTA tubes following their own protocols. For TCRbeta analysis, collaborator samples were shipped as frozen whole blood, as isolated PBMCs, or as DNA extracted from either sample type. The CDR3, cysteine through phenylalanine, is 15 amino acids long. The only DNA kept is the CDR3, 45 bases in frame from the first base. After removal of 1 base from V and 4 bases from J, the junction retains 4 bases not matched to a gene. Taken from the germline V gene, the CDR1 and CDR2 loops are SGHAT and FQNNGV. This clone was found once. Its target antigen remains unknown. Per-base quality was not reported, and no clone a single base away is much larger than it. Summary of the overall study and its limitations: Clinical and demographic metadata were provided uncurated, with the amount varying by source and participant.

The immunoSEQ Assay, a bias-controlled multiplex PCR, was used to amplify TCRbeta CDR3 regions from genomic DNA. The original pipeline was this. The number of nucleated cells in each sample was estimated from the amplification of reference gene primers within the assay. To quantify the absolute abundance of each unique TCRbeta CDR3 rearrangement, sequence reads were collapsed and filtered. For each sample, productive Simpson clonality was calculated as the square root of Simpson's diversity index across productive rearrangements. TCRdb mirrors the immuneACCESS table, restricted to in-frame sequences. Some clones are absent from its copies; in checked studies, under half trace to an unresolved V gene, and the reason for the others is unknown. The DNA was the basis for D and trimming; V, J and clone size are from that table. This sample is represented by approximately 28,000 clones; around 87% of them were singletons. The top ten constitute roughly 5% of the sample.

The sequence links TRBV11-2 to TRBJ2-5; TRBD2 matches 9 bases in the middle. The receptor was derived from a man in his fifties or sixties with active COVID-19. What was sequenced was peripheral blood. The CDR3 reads CASSLGGLAVETQYF. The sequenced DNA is TGTGCCAGCAGCTTAGGGGGACTAGCAGTAGAGACCCAGTACTTC.